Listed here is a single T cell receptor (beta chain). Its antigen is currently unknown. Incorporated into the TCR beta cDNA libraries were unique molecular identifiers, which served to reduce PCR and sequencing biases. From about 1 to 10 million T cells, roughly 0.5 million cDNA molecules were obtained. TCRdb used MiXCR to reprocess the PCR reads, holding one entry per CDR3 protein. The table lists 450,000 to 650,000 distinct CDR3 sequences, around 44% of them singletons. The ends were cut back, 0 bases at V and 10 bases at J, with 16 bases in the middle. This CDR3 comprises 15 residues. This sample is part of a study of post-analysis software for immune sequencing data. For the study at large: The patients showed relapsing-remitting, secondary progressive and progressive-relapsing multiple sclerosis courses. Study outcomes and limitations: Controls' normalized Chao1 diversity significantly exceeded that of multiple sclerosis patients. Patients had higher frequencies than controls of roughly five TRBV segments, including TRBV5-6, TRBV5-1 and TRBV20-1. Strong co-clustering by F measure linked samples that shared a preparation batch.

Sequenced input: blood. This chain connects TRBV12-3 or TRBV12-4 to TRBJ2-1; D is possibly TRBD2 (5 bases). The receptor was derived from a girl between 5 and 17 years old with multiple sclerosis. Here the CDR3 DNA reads TGTGCCAGCAGTTTAGCAGGGTTACCCGGAGGCGAGCAGTTCTTC. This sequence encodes CASSLAGLPGGEQFF.